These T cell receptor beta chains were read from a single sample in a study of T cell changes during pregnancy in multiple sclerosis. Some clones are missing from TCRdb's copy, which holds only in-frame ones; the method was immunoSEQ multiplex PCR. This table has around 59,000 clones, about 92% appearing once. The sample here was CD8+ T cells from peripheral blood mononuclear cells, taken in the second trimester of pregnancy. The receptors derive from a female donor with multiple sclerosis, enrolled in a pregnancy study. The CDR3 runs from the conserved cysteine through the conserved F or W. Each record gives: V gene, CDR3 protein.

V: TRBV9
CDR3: CASSVGGRGDEQFF

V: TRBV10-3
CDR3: CAISDPGLAGGQLSYNEQFF

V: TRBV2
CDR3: CATWGQNYGYTF

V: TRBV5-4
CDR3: CASSLGQNGYTF

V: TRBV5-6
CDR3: CASSLQGARSAF

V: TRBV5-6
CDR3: CASSLGVRLSGNTIYF

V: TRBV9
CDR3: CASSDTSGGAPGELFF

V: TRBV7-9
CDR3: CASSYRSGDGNEQFF

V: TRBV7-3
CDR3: CASSPGQGMNTEAFF

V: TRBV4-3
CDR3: CASSRWAENTEAFF

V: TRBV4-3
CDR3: CASSQGRGRQPQHF

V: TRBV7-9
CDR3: CASTSVNMNNEQFF